Given below is one T cell receptor (beta chain) in context. Only in-frame clones appear in the TCRdb table, and some are missing; sequencing was by immunoSEQ multiplex PCR. The top ten clones hold about 0.9% of a sample with about 76,000 clones, roughly 90% of them seen once. The entry originates in a study of OX40 agonist ivuxolimab in advanced cancers. Germline CDR1 and CDR2: LGHNA and YNFKEQ. The V and J ends lost 0 bases and 0 bases respectively, with 12 bases between them. The CDR3 is 18 residues long. This receptor was obtained from an adult with an advanced solid tumor such as melanoma, head and neck, liver or kidney cancer. The source was CD4+ or CD8+ T cells sorted from blood, collected in a trial of the OX40 agonist ivuxolimab. The rearrangement joins TRBV4-2 to TRBJ1-6; D is unclear. The CDR3, as DNA: TGTGCCAGCAGCCAAGATCGGGGAGAGGCCTCCTATAATTCACCCCTCCACTTT. It translates to CASSQDRGEASYNSPLHF.